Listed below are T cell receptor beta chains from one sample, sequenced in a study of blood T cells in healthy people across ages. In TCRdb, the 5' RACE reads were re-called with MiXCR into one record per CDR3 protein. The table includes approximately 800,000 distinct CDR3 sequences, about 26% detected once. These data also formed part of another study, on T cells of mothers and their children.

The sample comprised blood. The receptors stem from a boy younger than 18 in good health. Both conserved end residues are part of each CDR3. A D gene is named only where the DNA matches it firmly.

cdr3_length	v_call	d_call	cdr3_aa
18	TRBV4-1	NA	CASSQVQTVSKAKNIQYF
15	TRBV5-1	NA	CASSLRDATNEKLFF
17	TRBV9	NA	CASSTVGGSADTGELFF
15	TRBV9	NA	CASSLTGTSYNEQFF
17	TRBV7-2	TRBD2	CASSHPGGTSAGNEQFF
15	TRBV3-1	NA	CASSQPGTVNTEAFF
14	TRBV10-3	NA	CATMDGPSTDTQYF
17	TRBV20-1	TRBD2	CSARASGGLRSTDTQYF
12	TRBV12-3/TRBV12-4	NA	CASSFPGGEQYF
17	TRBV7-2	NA	CASSPPRAWMNSYEQYF
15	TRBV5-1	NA	CASSLVAQGNEKLFF
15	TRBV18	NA	CASSWGAGQPYEQYF
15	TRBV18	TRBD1	CASSPARGLDETQYF
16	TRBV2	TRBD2	CASSEESGGSLSEQYF
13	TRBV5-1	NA	CASSSATNEKLFF